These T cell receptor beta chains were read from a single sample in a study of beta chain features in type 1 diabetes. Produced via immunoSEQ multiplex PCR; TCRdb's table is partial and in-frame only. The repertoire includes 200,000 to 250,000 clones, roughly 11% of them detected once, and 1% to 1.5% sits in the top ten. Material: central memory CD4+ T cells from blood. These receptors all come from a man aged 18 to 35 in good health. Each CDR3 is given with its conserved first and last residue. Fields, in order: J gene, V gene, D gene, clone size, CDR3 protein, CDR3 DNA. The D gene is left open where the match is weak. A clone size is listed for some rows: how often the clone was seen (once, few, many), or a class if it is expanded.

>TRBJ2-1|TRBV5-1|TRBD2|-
CASSLTGTSGQAPPYNEQFF
TGCGCCAGCAGCTTGACCGGGACTAGCGGTCAAGCTCCGCCCTACAATGAGCAGTTCTTC
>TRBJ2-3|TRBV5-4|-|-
CASSLDRVTQYF
TGTGCCAGCAGCTTGGACAGGGTGACGCAGTATTTT
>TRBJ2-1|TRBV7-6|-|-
CASSLAGFEQFF
TGTGCCAGCAGCTTAGCGGGGTTTGAGCAGTTCTTC
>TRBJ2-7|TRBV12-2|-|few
CASPPSGASYEQYF
TGTGCAAGTCCCCCAAGCGGGGCCTCCTACGAGCAGTACTTC
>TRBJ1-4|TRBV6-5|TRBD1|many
CARRTGYNEKLFF
TGTGCCAGAAGGACAGGGTATAATGAAAAACTGTTTTTT
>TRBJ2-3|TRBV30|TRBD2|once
CAWRRDSGKSTDTQYF
TGTGCCTGGAGGAGGGATAGCGGGAAATCCACAGATACGCAGTATTTT
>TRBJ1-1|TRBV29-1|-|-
CSGGAWGAEAFF
TGCAGCGGAGGGGCCTGGGGCGCTGAAGCTTTCTTT
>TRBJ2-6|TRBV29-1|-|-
CSVFPGRNSGANVLTF
TGCAGCGTTTTCCCGGGGCGGAACTCTGGGGCCAACGTCCTGACTTTC
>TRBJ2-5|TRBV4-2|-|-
CASSTDWGETQYF
TGTGCCAGCAGCACGGATTGGGGGGAGACCCAGTACTTC
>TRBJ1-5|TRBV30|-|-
CAWSEQGGQPQHF
TGTGCCTGGAGTGAACAGGGTGGCCAGCCCCAGCATTTT
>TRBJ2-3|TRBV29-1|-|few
CSVEGATGTDTQYF
TGCAGCGTTGAGGGCGCCACCGGCACAGATACGCAGTATTTT
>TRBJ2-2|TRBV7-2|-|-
CASSYTGELFF
TGTGCCAGCAGCTACACCGGGGAGCTGTTTTTT
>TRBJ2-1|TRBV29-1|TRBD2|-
CSVPGLARSYNEQFF
TGCAGCGTTCCGGGACTAGCGCGCTCCTACAATGAGCAGTTCTTC
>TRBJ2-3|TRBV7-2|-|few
CASSMTRGDTQYF
TGTGCCAGCAGCATGACCCGAGGAGATACGCAGTATTTT
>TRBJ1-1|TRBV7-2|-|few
CASSSQKSGWQNTEAFF
TGTGCCAGCAGCTCCCAGAAGTCTGGTTGGCAGAACACTGAAGCTTTCTTT
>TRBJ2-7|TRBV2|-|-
CASSEQGFHEQYF
TGTGCCAGCAGTGAACAGGGGTTCCACGAGCAGTACTTC
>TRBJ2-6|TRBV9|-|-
CASSVGGSGANVLTF
TGTGCCAGCAGCGTAGGAGGATCTGGGGCCAACGTCCTGACTTTC
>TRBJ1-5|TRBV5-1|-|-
CASSLAGGPTQPQHF
TGCGCCAGCAGCTTGGCGGGTGGGCCCACTCAGCCCCAGCATTTT
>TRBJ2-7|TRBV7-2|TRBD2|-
CASSLASGSAYEQYF
TGTGCCAGCAGCTTAGCGAGCGGGAGCGCCTACGAGCAGTACTTC
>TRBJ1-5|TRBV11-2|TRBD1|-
CASSLDRGTQPQHF
TGTGCCAGCAGCCTGGACAGGGGCACTCAGCCCCAGCATTTT
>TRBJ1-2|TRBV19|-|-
CASSPAREWDYGYTF
TGTGCCAGTAGTCCCGCCAGGGAATGGGACTATGGCTACACCTTC
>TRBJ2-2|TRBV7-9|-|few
CASTLNTGELFF
TGTGCCAGCACTCTCAACACCGGGGAGCTGTTTTTT
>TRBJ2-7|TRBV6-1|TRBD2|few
CASSFRLAGSEQYF
TGTGCCAGCAGTTTCCGACTAGCGGGAAGCGAGCAGTACTTC
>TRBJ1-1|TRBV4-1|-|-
CASFPAGFGTEAFF
TGCGCCAGCTTCCCGGCCGGGTTCGGCACTGAAGCTTTCTTT
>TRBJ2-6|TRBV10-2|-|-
CASSEQPGANVLTF
TGCGCCAGCAGTGAGCAGCCTGGGGCCAACGTCCTGACTTTC
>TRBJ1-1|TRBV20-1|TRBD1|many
CSASRGRLAFF
TGCAGTGCTAGCAGGGGGCGCTTAGCTTTCTTT
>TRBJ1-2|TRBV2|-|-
CASTERGRIYGYTF
TGTGCCAGCACCGAACGGGGGCGAATCTATGGCTACACCTTC
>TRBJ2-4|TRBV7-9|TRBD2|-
CASSSQRLAGPAKNIQYF
TGTGCCAGCAGCTCCCAACGACTAGCGGGGCCAGCCAAAAACATTCAGTACTTC
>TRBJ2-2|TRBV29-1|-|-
CSVEEQLGTGELFF
TGCAGCGTTGAAGAGCAGTTGGGGACCGGGGAGCTGTTTTTT
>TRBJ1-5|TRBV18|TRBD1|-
CASSPPSGGRNQPQHF
TGTGCCAGCTCACCACCGTCAGGGGGCCGGAATCAGCCCCAGCATTTT
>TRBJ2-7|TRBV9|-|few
CASSEGPHLYEQYF
TGTGCCAGCAGCGAGGGACCTCATCTCTACGAGCAGTACTTC
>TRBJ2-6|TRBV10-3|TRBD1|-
CAIRKGGGQGLSGANVLTF
TGTGCCATCAGGAAGGGTGGTGGACAGGGCCTCTCTGGGGCCAACGTCCTGACTTTC
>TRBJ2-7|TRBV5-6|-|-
CASSVGPPQPNYEQYF
TGTGCCAGCAGCGTGGGACCACCCCAACCGAACTACGAGCAGTACTTC
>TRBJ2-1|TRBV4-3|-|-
CASSYQSNLHNEQFF
TGCGCCAGCAGCTACCAGTCCAACTTACACAATGAGCAGTTCTTC
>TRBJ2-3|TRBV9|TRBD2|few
CASSVLADDTQYF
TGTGCCAGCAGCGTACTAGCGGACGATACGCAGTATTTT
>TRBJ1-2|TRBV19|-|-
CASSIQFGYTF
TGTGCCAGTAGTATCCAGTTTGGCTACACCTTC
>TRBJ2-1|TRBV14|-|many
CASTSDKFF
TGTGCCAGCACCTCGGATAAGTTCTTC
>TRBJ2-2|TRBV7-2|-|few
CASRVDSNTGELFF
TGTGCCAGCAGGGTGGATTCGAACACCGGGGAGCTGTTTTTT
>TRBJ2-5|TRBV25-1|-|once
CASSDPGWGETQYF
TGTGCCAGCAGTGATCCAGGTTGGGGAGAGACCCAGTACTTC
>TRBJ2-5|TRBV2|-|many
CASSAGLTQETQYF
TGTGCCAGCAGTGCGGGCCTCACCCAAGAGACCCAGTACTTC
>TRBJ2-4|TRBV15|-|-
CATSLKGDLGKYF
TGTGCCACCAGCTTGAAGGGGGACCTGGGGAAGTACTTC
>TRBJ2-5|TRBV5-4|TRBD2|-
CASSPRTSGSQETQYF
TGTGCCAGCAGCCCCCGGACTAGCGGATCGCAAGAGACCCAGTACTTC
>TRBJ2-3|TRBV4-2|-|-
CASSQGGPALTDTQYF
TGTGCCAGCAGCCAAGGAGGGCCGGCCCTCACAGATACGCAGTATTTT
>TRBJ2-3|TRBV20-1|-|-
CSARRTDTQYF
TGCAGTGCTCGGCGCACAGATACGCAGTATTTT
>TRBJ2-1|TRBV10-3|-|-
CAIREEGLGYNEQFF
TGTGCCATCAGGGAAGAGGGACTCGGCTACAATGAGCAGTTCTTC
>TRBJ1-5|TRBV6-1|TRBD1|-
CASSPGQDYQPQHF
TGTGCCAGCAGTCCGGGACAGGATTATCAGCCCCAGCATTTT
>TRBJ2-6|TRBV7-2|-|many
CASSNPGANVLTF
TGTGCCAGCAGCAACCCCGGGGCCAACGTCCTGACTTTC
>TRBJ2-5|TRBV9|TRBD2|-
CASSVEGAGQETQYF
TGTGCCAGCAGCGTAGAGGGAGCGGGGCAAGAGACCCAGTACTTC
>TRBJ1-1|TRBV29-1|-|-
CSVGASSATEAFF
TGCAGCGTTGGCGCCAGCTCGGCTACTGAAGCTTTCTTT
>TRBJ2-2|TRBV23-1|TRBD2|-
CASSPQPGLAANTGELFF
TGCGCCAGCAGTCCACAACCGGGACTAGCGGCGAACACCGGGGAGCTGTTTTTT
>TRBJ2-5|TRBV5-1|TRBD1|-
CASSRGQGETQYF
TGCGCCAGCAGCCGAGGACAGGGAGAGACCCAGTACTTC